This TCR beta chain is drawn from a study of blood T cell repertoires in COVID-19. Study information: The study drew acute and convalescent COVID-19 samples from the United States, Italy and Spain. The analysed material was cDNA or gDNA that came from T cells, B-cell-depleted T cells, or PBMCs.

The CDR3 runs 18 residues. Per germline, CDR1 SEHNR and CDR2 FQNEAQ (reference sequence). Trimming cost V 5 bases and J 0 bases, with 20 bases left between them. Per the study methods: From reference gene primer amplification, estimates of nucleated cell counts were derived. TCRdb's copy holds only in-frame clones and misses some; the assay was immunoSEQ multiplex PCR. The DNA gave D and trimming, while V, J and clone size come from that table. The profile covers 55,000 to 80,000 clones, with around 80% appearing a single time and 6.3% taken by the ten largest. This sequence originates from a human donor in a cohort sampled during active COVID-19. The chain joins TRBV7-9 to TRBJ2-1, with D perhaps matching TRBD2 (6 bases). Sequenced sample: peripheral blood. CDR3 protein: CASSQPGLFFTSYNEQFF. The CDR3 DNA reads TGTGCCAGCAGCCAACCGGGACTCTTTTTTACCTCCTACAATGAGCAGTTCTTC.